This T cell receptor beta chain was found in a study of identical twins. General study results and limits: Abundant beta clonotypes from cord blood bore fewer insertions; memory repertoires lacked this pattern.

Addition of a universal primer site occurred through template switching, and cDNA carried unique molecular identifiers. TCRdb reprocessed the 5' RACE reads via MiXCR and lists one record per CDR3 protein. The sample contains 500,000 or so distinct CDR3 sequences, approximately 14% of which appear only once. CDR1 is SGHVS and CDR2 is FQNEAQ in the germline V gene. After removal of 5 bases from V and 3 bases from J, the junction contained 9 bases not matched to a gene. There are 16 residues in the CDR3. As regards this clonotype: The antigen is undetermined.

These same records also appear under a second study, on yellow fever vaccine responses in identical twins. Per that paper: The T cell response to vaccination in identical twins was reportedly partly convergent and partly personalized.

This receptor was obtained from a woman aged 18-29 years in good health. The chain combines TRBV7-8 with TRBJ2-2; 7 positions match TRBD1. The specimen sequenced was CD4+ T cells sorted from blood. This CDR3 reads CASSPLSGTDTGELFF. In DNA, the CDR3 is TGTGCCAGCAGCCCCCTTTCCGGGACAGACACCGGGGAGCTGTTTTTT. Full variable domain (outside the CDR3, taken from reference TRBV7-8 and TRBJ2-2): GAGVSQSPRYKVAKRGQDVALRCDPISGHVSLFWYQQALGQGPEFLTYFQNEAQLDKSGLPSDRFFAERPEGSVSTLKIQRTQQEDSAVYLCASSPLSGTDTGELFFGEGSRLTVL.